This T cell receptor (beta chain) derives from a study of blood T cell repertoires in COVID-19. About the research overall: Collection of acute and convalescent COVID-19 samples took place in the United States, Italy and Spain. PBMCs, B-cell-depleted T cells, or T cells provided the cDNA or gDNA that made up the material.

Under the authors' procedure: Quantification of nucleated cells was approximated via reference gene primer amplification. The assay was immunoSEQ multiplex PCR, and TCRdb's table has in-frame clones only and misses some. D and trimming come from the DNA, and the V and J calls and clone size come from that table. The sample yields under 200,000 clones, 86% seen once. Germline lookup yields CDR1 SGHVS and CDR2 FQNEAQ. The germline V and J ends were trimmed by 5 bases and 7 bases, with 15 bases remaining between them. The length of the CDR3 is 13 residues. The genes are TRBV7-8 and TRBJ2-7, with D tentatively TRBD1 (6 bases). This TCR came from a man aged 50 to 60 with active or convalescent COVID-19. Material: peripheral blood. As DNA, the CDR3 is TGTGCCAGCAGCCTTACAGGGTTTTATGAGCAGTACTTC. Encoded protein: CASSLTGFYEQYF. The full variable domain, rest sourced from reference TRBV7-8 and TRBJ2-7, is GAGVSQSPRYKVAKRGQDVALRCDPISGHVSLFWYQQALGQGPEFLTYFQNEAQLDKSGLPSDRFFAERPEGSVSTLKIQRTQQEDSAVYLCASSLTGFYEQYFGPGTRLTVT.